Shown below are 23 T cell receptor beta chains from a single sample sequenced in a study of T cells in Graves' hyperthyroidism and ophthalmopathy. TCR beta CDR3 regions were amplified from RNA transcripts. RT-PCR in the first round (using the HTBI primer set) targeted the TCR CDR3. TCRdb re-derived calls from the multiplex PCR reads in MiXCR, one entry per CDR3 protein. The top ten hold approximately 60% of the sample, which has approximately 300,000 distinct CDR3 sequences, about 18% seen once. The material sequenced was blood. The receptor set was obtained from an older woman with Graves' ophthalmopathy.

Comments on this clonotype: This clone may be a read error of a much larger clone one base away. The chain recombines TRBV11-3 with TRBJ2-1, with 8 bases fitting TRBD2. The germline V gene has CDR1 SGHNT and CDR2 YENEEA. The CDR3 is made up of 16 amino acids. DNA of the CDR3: TGTGTCAGCAGCACCGGGACTAGTTCCTCCCATGGCGAGCAGTTCTTC. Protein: CVSSTGTSSSHGEQFF.

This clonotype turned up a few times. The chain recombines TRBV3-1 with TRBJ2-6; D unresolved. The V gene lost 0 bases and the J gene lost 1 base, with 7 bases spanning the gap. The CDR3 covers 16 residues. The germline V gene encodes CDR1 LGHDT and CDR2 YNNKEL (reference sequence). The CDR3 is CASSQDRISGANVLTF. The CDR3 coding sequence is TGTGCCAGCAGCCAAGATCGGATTTCTGGGGCCAACGTCCTGACTTTC.

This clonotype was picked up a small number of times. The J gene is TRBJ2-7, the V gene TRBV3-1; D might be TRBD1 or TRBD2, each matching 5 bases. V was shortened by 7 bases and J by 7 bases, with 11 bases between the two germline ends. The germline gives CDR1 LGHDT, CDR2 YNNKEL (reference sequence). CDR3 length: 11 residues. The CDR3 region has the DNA TGTGCCAGCACCGGGGCTGGGGAGCAGTACTTC. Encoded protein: CASTGAGEQYF.

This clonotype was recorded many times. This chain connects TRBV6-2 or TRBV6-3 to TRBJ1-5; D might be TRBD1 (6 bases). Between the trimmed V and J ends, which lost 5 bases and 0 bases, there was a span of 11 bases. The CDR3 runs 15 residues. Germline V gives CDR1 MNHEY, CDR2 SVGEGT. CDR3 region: CASSDGQYSNQPQHF. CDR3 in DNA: TGTGCCAGCAGTGATGGACAGTATAGCAATCAGCCCCAGCATTTT.

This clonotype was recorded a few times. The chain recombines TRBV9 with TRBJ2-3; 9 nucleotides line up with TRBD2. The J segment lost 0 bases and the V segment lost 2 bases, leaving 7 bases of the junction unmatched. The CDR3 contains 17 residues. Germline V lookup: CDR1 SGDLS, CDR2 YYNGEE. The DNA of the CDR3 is TGTGCCAGCAGCGTTCTAGCGGGACATACTAGCACAGATACGCAGTATTTT. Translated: CASSVLAGHTSTDTQYF.

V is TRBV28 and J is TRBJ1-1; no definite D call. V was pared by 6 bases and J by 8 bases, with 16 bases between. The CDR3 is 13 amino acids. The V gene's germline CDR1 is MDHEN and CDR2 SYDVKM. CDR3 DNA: TGTGCCAGCAGCCGCCTTTTATCCGAAGAAGCTTTCTTT. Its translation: CASSRLLSEEAFF.

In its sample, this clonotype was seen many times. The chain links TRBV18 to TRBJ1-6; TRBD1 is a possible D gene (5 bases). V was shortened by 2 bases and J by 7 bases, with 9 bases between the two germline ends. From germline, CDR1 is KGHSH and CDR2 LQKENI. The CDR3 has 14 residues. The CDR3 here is CASSPTQGNSPLHF. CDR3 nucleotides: TGTGCCAGCTCACCAACCCAGGGAAATTCACCCCTCCACTTT. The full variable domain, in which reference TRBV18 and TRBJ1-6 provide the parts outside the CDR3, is NAGVMQNPRHLVRRRGQEARLRCSPMKGHSHVYWYRQLPEEGLKFMVYLQKENIIDESGMPKERFSAEFPKEGPSILRIQQVVRGDSAAYFCASSPTQGNSPLHFGNGTRLTVT.

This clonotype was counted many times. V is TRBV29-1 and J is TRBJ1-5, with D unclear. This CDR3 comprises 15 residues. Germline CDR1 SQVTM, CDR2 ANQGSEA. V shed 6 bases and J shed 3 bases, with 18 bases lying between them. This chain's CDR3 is CSVLWADKVNQPQHF. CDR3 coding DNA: TGCAGCGTCCTCTGGGCAGACAAAGTCAATCAGCCCCAGCATTTT.

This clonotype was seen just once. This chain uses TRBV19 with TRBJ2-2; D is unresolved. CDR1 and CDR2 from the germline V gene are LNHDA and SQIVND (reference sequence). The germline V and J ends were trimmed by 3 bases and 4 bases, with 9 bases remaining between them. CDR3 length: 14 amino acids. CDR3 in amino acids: CASSIPVVTGELFF. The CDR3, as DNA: TGTGCCAGTAGTATCCCCGTTGTCACCGGGGAGCTGTTTTTT.

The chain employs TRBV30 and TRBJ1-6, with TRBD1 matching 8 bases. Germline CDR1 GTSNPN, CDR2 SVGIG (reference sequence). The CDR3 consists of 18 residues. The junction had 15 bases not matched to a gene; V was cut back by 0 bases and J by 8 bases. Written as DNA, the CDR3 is TGTGCCTGGAGTGTGGCGAACTCCGGGGACAGGCGGGATTCACCCCTCCACTTT. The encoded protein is CAWSVANSGDRRDSPLHF. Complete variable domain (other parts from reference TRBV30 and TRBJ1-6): SQTIHQWPATLVQPVGSPLSLECTVEGTSNPNLYWYRQAAGRGLQLLFYSVGIGQISSEVPQNLSASRPQDRQFILSSKKLLLSDSGFYLCAWSVANSGDRRDSPLHFGNGTRLTVT.

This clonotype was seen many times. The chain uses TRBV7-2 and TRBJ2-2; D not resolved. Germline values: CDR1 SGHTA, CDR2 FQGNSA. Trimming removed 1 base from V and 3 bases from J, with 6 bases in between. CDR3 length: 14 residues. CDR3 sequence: CASSLVLDTGELFF. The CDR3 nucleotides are TGTGCCAGCAGCTTAGTGCTGGACACCGGGGAGCTGTTTTTT.

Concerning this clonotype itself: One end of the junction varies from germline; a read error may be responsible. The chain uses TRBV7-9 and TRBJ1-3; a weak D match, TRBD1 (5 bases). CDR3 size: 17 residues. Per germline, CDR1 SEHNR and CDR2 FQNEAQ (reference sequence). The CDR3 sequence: CASSLGIDSYSGDTIYF. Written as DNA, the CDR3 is TGTGCCAGCAGCTTAGGCATCGACAGTTACTCTGGAGACACCATATATTTT. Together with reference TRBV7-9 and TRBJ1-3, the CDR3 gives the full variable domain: DTGVSQNPRHKITKRGQNVTFRCDPISEHNRLYWYRQTLGQGPEFLTYFQNEAQLEKSRLLSDRFSAERPKGSFSTLEIQRTEQGDSAMYLCASSLGIDSYSGDTIYFGEGSWLTVV.

DNA for the CDR3: TGTGCCAGTAGAGGGCAGACAAACACCGGGGAGCTGTTTTTT. Protein product: CASRGQTNTGELFF. This chain connects TRBV19 to TRBJ2-2; D remains ambiguous. Germline V lookup: CDR1 LNHDA, CDR2 SQIVND (reference sequence). Trimming cost V 6 bases and J 2 bases, with 10 bases left between them. The CDR3 is made up of 14 amino acids.

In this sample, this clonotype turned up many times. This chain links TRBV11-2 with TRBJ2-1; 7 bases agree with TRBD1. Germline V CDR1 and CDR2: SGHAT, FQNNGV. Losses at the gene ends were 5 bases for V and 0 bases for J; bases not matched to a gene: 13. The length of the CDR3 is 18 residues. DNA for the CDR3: TGTGCCAGCAGCCAGTACCCCACAGGGGAAAGCTCCTACAATGAGCAGTTCTTC. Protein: CASSQYPTGESSYNEQFF.

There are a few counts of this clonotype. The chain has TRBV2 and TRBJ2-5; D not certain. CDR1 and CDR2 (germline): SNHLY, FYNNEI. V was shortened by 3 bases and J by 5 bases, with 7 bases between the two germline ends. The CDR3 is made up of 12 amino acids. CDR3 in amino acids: CASSELVETQYF. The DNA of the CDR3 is TGTGCCAGCAGTGAGCTAGTCGAGACCCAGTACTTC.

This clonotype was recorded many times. The CDR3 is CASSFQGSGTDTQYF. The CDR3 DNA sequence: TGTGCCAGCAGTTTTCAGGGGTCGGGCACAGATACGCAGTATTTT. The chain employs TRBV12-3 or TRBV12-4 and TRBJ2-3; perhaps TRBD1 as D (6 bases). V shed 3 bases and J shed 1 base, with 11 bases lying between them. The CDR3 sequence is 15 residues long.

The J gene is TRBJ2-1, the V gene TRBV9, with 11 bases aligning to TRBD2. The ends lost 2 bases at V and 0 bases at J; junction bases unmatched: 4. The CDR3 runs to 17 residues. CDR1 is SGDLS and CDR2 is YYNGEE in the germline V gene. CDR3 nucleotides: TGTGCCAGCAGCGTGGGGACTAGCGGAAGCTCCTACAATGAGCAGTTCTTC. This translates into CASSVGTSGSSYNEQFF.

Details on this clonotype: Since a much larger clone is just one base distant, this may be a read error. CDR3 sequence (DNA): TGCGCCAGCGGCCAAGCCCAGGGTAGGGAGACCCAGTACTTC. Its translation is CASGQAQGRETQYF. The chain employs TRBV4-3 and TRBJ2-5; D is possibly TRBD1 (5 bases). The CDR3 length is 14 residues. The germline gives CDR1 LGHNA, CDR2 YSLEER.

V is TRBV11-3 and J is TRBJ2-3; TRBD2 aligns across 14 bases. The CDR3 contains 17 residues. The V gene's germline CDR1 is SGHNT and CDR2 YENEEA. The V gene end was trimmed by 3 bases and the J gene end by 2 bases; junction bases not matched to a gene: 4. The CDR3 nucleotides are TGTGCCAGCAGCTTGAGGACTAGCGGGAGGCCCACAGATACGCAGTATTTT. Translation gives CASSLRTSGRPTDTQYF.

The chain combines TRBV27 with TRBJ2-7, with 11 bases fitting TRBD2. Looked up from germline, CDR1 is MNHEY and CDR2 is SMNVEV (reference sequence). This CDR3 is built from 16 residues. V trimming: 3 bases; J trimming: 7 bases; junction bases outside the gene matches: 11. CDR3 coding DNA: TGTGCCAGCAGTTTTTCATCCGTAGCGGGGGGGGATGAGCAGTACTTC. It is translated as CASSFSSVAGGDEQYF.

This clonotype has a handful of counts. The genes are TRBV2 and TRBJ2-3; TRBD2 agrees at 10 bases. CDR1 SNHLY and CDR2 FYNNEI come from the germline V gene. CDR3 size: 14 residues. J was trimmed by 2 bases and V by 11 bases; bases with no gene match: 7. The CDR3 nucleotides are TGTGCCTGCCGGACTAGCGGATACACAGATACGCAGTATTTT. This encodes CACRTSGYTDTQYF.

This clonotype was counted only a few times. The CDR3 bases are TGTGCCAGCAGCTCGGGCAGGGACTATGGCTACACCTTC. This encodes CASSSGRDYGYTF. This chain uses TRBV5-6 with TRBJ1-2, with a possible D match to TRBD1 (5 bases). V was pared by 3 bases and J by 3 bases, with 9 bases between. Germline assignment: CDR1 SGHDT and CDR2 YYEEEE. The CDR3 sequence is 13 residues long.

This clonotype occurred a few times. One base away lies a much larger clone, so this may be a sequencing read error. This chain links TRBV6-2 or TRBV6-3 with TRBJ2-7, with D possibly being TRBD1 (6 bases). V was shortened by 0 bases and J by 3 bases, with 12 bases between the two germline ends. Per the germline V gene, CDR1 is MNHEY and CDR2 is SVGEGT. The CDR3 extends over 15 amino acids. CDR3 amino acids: CASSYSIRGGYEQYF. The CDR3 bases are TGTGCCAGCAGTTACTCGATCAGAGGGGGCTACGAGCAGTACTTC.